The 19 T cell receptor beta chains listed next were all sequenced from one sample in a study of OX40 agonist ivuxolimab in advanced cancers. TCRdb keeps only in-frame clones here, not all; method: immunoSEQ multiplex PCR. Of approximately 82,000 clones in the sample, around 84% are singletons; the top ten hold 6.5%. The material sequenced was CD4+ or CD8+ T cells sorted from blood, taken in a trial of the OX40 agonist ivuxolimab. These receptors all come from an adult with an advanced solid tumor such as melanoma, head and neck, liver or kidney cancer.

The V gene is TRBV30, the J gene TRBJ2-7; 8 nucleotides agree with TRBD1. With 0 bases clipped from V and 1 base from J, the junction kept 5 bases outside the gene matches. The CDR3 contains 15 residues. CDR1 and CDR2 (germline): GTSNPN, SVGIG (reference sequence). The DNA for the CDR3 is TGTGCCTGGAGTGTTGGACAGGGCTATTCCTACGAGCAGTACTTC. Its translation is CAWSVGQGYSYEQYF.

The chain has TRBV4-1 and TRBJ1-1; unclear D gene. The V gene lost 6 bases and the J gene lost 3 bases, with 23 bases spanning the gap. Germline lookup yields CDR1 MGHRA and CDR2 YSYEKL. The CDR3 has 17 amino acids. The CDR3 spells CASSEHLRHPVDTEAFF. The DNA for the CDR3 is TGCGCCAGCAGTGAGCATCTGAGGCATCCTGTCGACACTGAAGCTTTCTTT.

This clone was picked up a small number of times. V gene TRBV15 combines with J gene TRBJ1-5; 7 positions match TRBD1. Germline V CDR1 and CDR2: LNHNV, YYDKDF (reference sequence). J gave up 10 bases and V 0 bases, and 9 bases lay outside the gene matches. The CDR3 runs 15 residues. The CDR3 coding sequence is TGTGCCACCAGCAGAGAGTGGACAGGCTCAGGTCCCCAGCATTTT. Its protein is CATSREWTGSGPQHF.

The chain joins TRBV6-6 to TRBJ2-1, with D possibly TRBD2 on 5 matching bases. Trimming took 2 bases from V and 8 from J, leaving 7 bases between them. CDR3 size: 12 residues. Germline CDR1 and CDR2: MNHNY and SVGAGI (reference sequence). The CDR3 coding sequence is TGTGCCAGCAGTTACGCGGGTTATGAGCAGTTCTTC. Protein: CASSYAGYEQFF.

V is TRBV11-3 and J is TRBJ2-2; D gene unclear. Trimming stripped 2 bases from V and 8 bases from J, with 9 bases between. Germline loops: CDR1 SGHNT, CDR2 YENEEA. This CDR3 has 13 residues. The CDR3 nucleotides read TGTGCCAGCAGCTTATTTGTTACAGGGGAGCTGTTTTTT. Protein product: CASSLFVTGELFF. The full variable domain, its missing parts supplied by reference TRBV11-3 and TRBJ2-2, is EAGVVQSPRYKIIEKKQPVAFWCNPISGHNTLYWYLQNLGQGPELLIRYENEEAVDDSQLPKDRFSAERLKGVDSTLKIQPAELGDSAVYLCASSLFVTGELFFGEGSRLTVL.

The V and J genes are TRBV5-4 and TRBJ1-6; D is unclear. This CDR3 comprises 16 residues. V was shortened by 3 bases and J by 1 base, with 11 bases between the two germline ends. Germline V gene lookup returns CDR1 SGHNT and CDR2 YYREEE (reference sequence). The CDR3 nucleotides are TGTGCCAGCAGCTCGGAAGCGGCTTCCTATAATTCACCCCTCCACTTT. This encodes CASSSEAASYNSPLHF.

The chain is built from TRBV27 and TRBJ1-1, with D maybe TRBD1 (5 bases). Between the trimmed V and J ends, which lost 7 bases and 6 bases, there was a span of 18 bases. Germline values: CDR1 MNHEY, CDR2 SMNVEV (reference sequence). This CDR3 spans 14 amino acids. The CDR3 reads CASTSGPRGAEAFF. The DNA for the CDR3 is TGTGCCAGCACTTCCGGACCTCGGGGCGCTGAAGCTTTCTTT.

Here the CDR3 reads CASSLQGWVDEQFF. The CDR3 bases are TGTGCCAGCAGTTTACAGGGTTGGGTCGATGAGCAGTTCTTC. This chain joins TRBV27 and TRBJ2-1; tentatively, D is TRBD1 (5 bases). Germline V gene data show CDR1 as MNHEY and CDR2 as SMNVEV (reference sequence). CDR3 length: 14 amino acids. V gave up 2 bases and J gave up 8 bases, with 13 bases separating them.

The chain has TRBV5-1 and TRBJ2-1; D might be TRBD2 (6 bases). Germline V gives CDR1 SGHRS, CDR2 YFSETQ. The CDR3 length is 15 residues. Trimming stripped 3 bases from V and 4 bases from J, with 14 bases between. The CDR3 loop reads CASSSGPRGYNEQFF. CDR3 nucleotides: TGCGCCAGCAGCTCCGGACCGCGGGGATACAATGAGCAGTTCTTC.

This sequence joins TRBV4-1 and TRBJ2-3; 11 bases align to TRBD2. CDR1 is MGHRA, CDR2 YSYEKL, per germline. CDR3 length: 15 residues. The trim removed 4 bases at V and 3 bases at J, leaving 3 bases unmatched. The CDR3 region has the DNA TGCGCCAGCAGCCGTCTAGCGGGGGGAACAGATACGCAGTATTTT. It codes for CASSRLAGGTDTQYF.

This chain connects TRBV7-8 to TRBJ2-7; tentatively, D is TRBD1 (6 bases). The length of the CDR3 is 14 residues. V was trimmed by 5 bases and J by 4 bases, leaving 15 bases between them. Germline V gene lookup returns CDR1 SGHVS and CDR2 FQNEAQ. The CDR3 nucleotides are TGTGCCAGCAGCGGCCGGGACAACGCGTACGAGCAGTACTTC. This gives the protein CASSGRDNAYEQYF.

This chain connects TRBV6-1 to TRBJ1-5, with a tentative D call TRBD1 (5 bases). V was pared by 11 bases and J by 2 bases, with 19 bases between. The CDR3 sequence is 15 residues long. Germline V CDR1 and CDR2: MNHNS, SASEGT. Here the CDR3 reads CASISGHVGNQPQHF. CDR3 nucleotides: TGTGCCTCCATTAGCGGACATGTAGGCAATCAGCCCCAGCATTTT.

This chain links TRBV20-1 with TRBJ1-4; D is unclear. The CDR3 is 11 residues long. Germline V gene sequence: CDR1 DFQATT, CDR2 SNEGSKA (reference sequence). Trimming stripped 5 bases from V and 4 bases from J, with 5 bases between. The CDR3 sequence is CSAGSNEKLFF. CDR3 DNA: TGCAGTGCTGGTAGTAATGAAAAACTGTTTTTT.

The V and J genes are TRBV5-1 and TRBJ1-1; tentative D call: TRBD1 (6 bases). This CDR3 comprises 14 residues. V dropped 3 bases and J dropped 1 base, with 10 bases sitting between them. Germline V CDR1 and CDR2: SGHRS, YFSETQ. Here the CDR3 DNA reads TGCGCCAGCAGCTCCGGACAGCCGAACACTGAAGCTTTCTTT. Protein: CASSSGQPNTEAFF.

This chain joins TRBV10-3 and TRBJ1-5; D is possibly TRBD1 (6 bases). The CDR3 is 13 residues long. Trimming stripped 5 bases from V and 7 bases from J, with 12 bases between. CDR1 and CDR2 (germline): ENHRY, SYGVKD. The CDR3: CAISTGLGQPQHF. In nucleotides, the CDR3 is TGTGCCATCAGTACAGGGTTGGGACAGCCCCAGCATTTT.

The chain employs TRBV11-2 and TRBJ1-2; the D is unclear. V lost 2 bases, J lost 0 bases, and 7 bases lay in between. There are 14 residues in the CDR3. Germline V gene data show CDR1 as SGHAT and CDR2 as FQNNGV. CDR3 DNA sequence: TGTGCCAGCAGCTTATTTCCCGCTAACTATGGCTACACCTTC. Encoded protein: CASSLFPANYGYTF.

The chain links TRBV6-5 to TRBJ2-2, with TRBD2 matching 8 bases. The V segment lost 4 bases and the J segment 2 bases; nucleotides outside the gene matches: 3. Germline V gene lookup returns CDR1 MNHEY and CDR2 SVGAGI. The CDR3 runs 15 residues. CDR3 protein: CASSLLADNTGELFF. Here the CDR3 DNA reads TGTGCCAGCAGTTTACTAGCGGATAACACCGGGGAGCTGTTTTTT.

The CDR3 nucleotides are TGTGCCAGCAGCTTATATGAGGGCCGTGGCTACACCTTC. Translation: CASSLYEGRGYTF. The chain carries TRBV11-1 and TRBJ1-2; no reliable D call. V dropped 2 bases and J dropped 7 bases, with 11 bases sitting between them. The CDR3 has 13 amino acids. In germline, CDR1 is SGHAT, CDR2 FQDESV (reference sequence).

The V call is TRBV30, the J call TRBJ1-5; 8 bases map to TRBD1. The J segment lost 6 bases and the V segment lost 1 base, leaving 5 bases of the junction unmatched. The CDR3 spans 14 residues. The germline V gene encodes CDR1 GTSNPN and CDR2 SVGIG (reference sequence). The CDR3 sequence is CAWSEDRGSQPQHF. Written as DNA, the CDR3 is TGTGCCTGGAGTGAAGACAGGGGAAGTCAGCCCCAGCATTTT.